This T cell receptor (beta chain) derives from a study of cytomegalovirus exposure and HLA in healthy donors. Study-level findings and limits: Diagnosis of cytomegalovirus status made by the classifier reportedly showed high specificity and sensitivity.

To note about this clone: As yet, its antigen is unknown.

PCR involved 60 Vbeta and 13 Jbeta primers. Study processing details: Tens of millions of unique TCR beta chains, roughly 11 million of them shared, were counted by a later analysis. Assay: immunoSEQ multiplex PCR; the TCRdb copy retains only in-frame clones and omits some. The V and J calls and clone size are taken from that table; D and trimming were inferred from the DNA. The sample contains about 150,000 clones, around 79% of which appear only once. The sequencing sample was made of PBMCs. The receptor's source is a man aged 25-45 years in good health and CMV-seropositive.

CDR3 region: CASSVGGVVYEQYF. The DNA of the CDR3 is TGTGCCAGCAGCGTCGGGGGGGTCGTCTACGAGCAGTACTTC. This chain uses TRBV7-2 with TRBJ2-7; 8 positions match TRBD2. V was clipped by 5 bases and J by 3 bases; unmatched bases: 6. This CDR3 contains 14 residues. Looked up from germline, CDR1 is SGHTA and CDR2 is FQGNSA.